The 12 T cell receptor beta chains below were found in one sample sequenced in a study of identifying expanded T cells in peripheral blood. Sequencing was performed with immunoSEQ multiplex PCR; in TCRdb, only in-frame clones are kept and a portion is missing. The sample includes 100,000 to 150,000 clones, approximately 86% seen only once; the top ten take 8.4%. Sequencing was performed on blood. The receptor set was obtained from a person between 18 and 70 years old in good health.

The chain employs TRBV10-3 and TRBJ2-1; no definite D call. The V and J ends lost 3 bases and 5 bases respectively, with 17 bases between them. Germline CDR1 is ENHRY and CDR2 is SYGVKD. The CDR3 covers 16 residues. In DNA, the CDR3 is TGTGCCATCAGTGACCTCGTCGGGTCCAAGAACAATGAGCAGTTCTTC. It codes for CAISDLVGSKNNEQFF.

The genes are TRBV28 and TRBJ2-1, with no clear D. Germline lookup yields CDR1 MDHEN and CDR2 SYDVKM. Trimming took 6 bases from V and 8 from J, leaving 20 bases between them. CDR3 length equals 15 residues. CDR3 sequence reads: CASSPGSLGMDEQFF. The CDR3, as DNA: TGTGCCAGCAGCCCCGGGTCCCTTGGGATGGATGAGCAGTTCTTC.

This chain joins TRBV7-9 and TRBJ1-4, with a tentative D call TRBD1 (6 bases). V was shortened by 6 bases and J by 0 bases, with 23 bases between the two germline ends. Germline values: CDR1 SEHNR, CDR2 FQNEAQ (reference sequence). The CDR3 totals 19 residues. The DNA for the CDR3 is TGTGCCAGCAGTTACGGCAGTTGGGACATCCCCTCAACTAATGAAAAACTGTTTTTT. Translating gives CASSYGSWDIPSTNEKLFF.

This rearrangement joins TRBV5-1 to TRBJ1-5, with D unclear. Trimming shortened V by 4 bases and J by 7 bases, and 15 bases separated the two germline ends. Germline V gene lookup returns CDR1 SGHRS and CDR2 YFSETQ. The CDR3 covers 14 residues. The CDR3: CASSPGPPTQPQHF. The CDR3 DNA follows: TGCGCCAGCAGCCCTGGCCCACCAACACAGCCCCAGCATTTT.

V gene TRBV27 combines with J gene TRBJ2-7, with D possibly being TRBD2 (6 bases). The CDR3 is 13 amino acids. Trimming removed 4 bases at V and 7 bases at J, with 14 bases between. Germline values: CDR1 MNHEY, CDR2 SMNVEV (reference sequence). The CDR3 sequence: CASSSSWRGEQYF. CDR3 bases: TGTGCCAGCAGTTCCTCCTGGCGGGGAGAGCAGTACTTC.

The rearrangement uses TRBV2 and TRBJ2-7, with 7 positions matching TRBD1. V shed 7 bases and J 2 bases; nucleotides not matched to a gene: 5. Germline V gene lookup returns CDR1 SNHLY and CDR2 FYNNEI. The CDR3 runs 13 residues. The chain's CDR3 is CASKVGQPYEQYF. The CDR3 DNA reads TGTGCCAGCAAGGTGGGACAGCCCTACGAGCAGTACTTC.

The chain carries TRBV9 and TRBJ1-2, with D unclear. The CDR3 is 11 amino acids. The germline V gene has CDR1 SGDLS and CDR2 YYNGEE. Trimming removed 3 bases from V and 7 bases from J, with 7 bases in between. CDR3 sequence (DNA): TGTGCCAGCAGCGGCGGCTCTGGCTACACCTTC. Its translation is CASSGGSGYTF.

The chain carries TRBV28 and TRBJ2-7; maybe TRBD1 (6 bases). The germline V gene has CDR1 MDHEN and CDR2 SYDVKM. Trimming removed 3 bases at V and 2 bases at J, with 14 bases between. CDR3 size: 15 residues. The CDR3 DNA reads as TGTGCCAGCAGTTTTAACCGGGACAACGCCTACGAGCAGTACTTC. Translated, it gives CASSFNRDNAYEQYF.

The CDR3 loop is CAWTDRVTGNTIYF. In DNA, the CDR3 is TGTGCCTGGACGGACAGGGTGACTGGAAACACCATATATTTT. V usage is TRBV30 and J usage is TRBJ1-3; TRBD1 aligns across 8 bases. This CDR3 spans 14 amino acids. V lost 4 bases, J lost 2 bases, and 4 bases stayed unmatched. Germline CDR1 is GTSNPN and CDR2 is SVGIG (reference sequence). The full variable domain, completed using reference TRBV30 and TRBJ1-3, is SQTIHQWPATLVQPVGSPLSLECTVEGTSNPNLYWYRQAAGRGLQLLFYSVGIGQISSEVPQNLSASRPQDRQFILSSKKLLLSDSGFYLCAWTDRVTGNTIYFGEGSWLTVV.

This chain links TRBV5-1 with TRBJ1-2, with 9 nucleotides matching TRBD1. This CDR3 region has 17 residues. V shed 3 bases, J shed 6 bases, and the junction held 15 bases outside the gene matches. CDR1 and CDR2 (germline): SGHRS, YFSETQ. The CDR3 loop is CASSSDSNWDREDGYTF. The CDR3 bases are TGCGCCAGCAGCTCAGACTCGAATTGGGACAGGGAGGATGGCTACACCTTC.

This chain links TRBV19 with TRBJ1-1; 9 bases are shared with TRBD1. From germline, CDR1 is LNHDA and CDR2 SQIVND (reference sequence). The CDR3 extends over 15 amino acids. J was trimmed by 0 bases and V by 5 bases; bases with no gene match: 4. CDR3 residues: CASSGQGNMNTEAFF. The CDR3 DNA reads as TGTGCCAGTAGTGGACAGGGGAACATGAACACTGAAGCTTTCTTT. The full variable domain, completed using reference TRBV19 and TRBJ1-1, is DGGITQSPKYLFRKEGQNVTLSCEQNLNHDAMYWYRQDPGQGLRLIYYSQIVNDFQKGDIAEGYSVSREKKESFPLTVTSAQKNPTAFYLCASSGQGNMNTEAFFGQGTRLTVV.

The V gene is TRBV7-9, the J gene TRBJ2-7; TRBD2 aligns across 10 bases. The CDR3 covers 16 residues. J was trimmed by 0 bases and V by 4 bases; bases with no gene match: 6. The germline gives CDR1 SEHNR, CDR2 FQNEAQ (reference sequence). The DNA for the CDR3 is TGTGCCAGCAGCTCCATCGGACTAGCGGACTCCTACGAGCAGTACTTC. It specifies CASSSIGLADSYEQYF.